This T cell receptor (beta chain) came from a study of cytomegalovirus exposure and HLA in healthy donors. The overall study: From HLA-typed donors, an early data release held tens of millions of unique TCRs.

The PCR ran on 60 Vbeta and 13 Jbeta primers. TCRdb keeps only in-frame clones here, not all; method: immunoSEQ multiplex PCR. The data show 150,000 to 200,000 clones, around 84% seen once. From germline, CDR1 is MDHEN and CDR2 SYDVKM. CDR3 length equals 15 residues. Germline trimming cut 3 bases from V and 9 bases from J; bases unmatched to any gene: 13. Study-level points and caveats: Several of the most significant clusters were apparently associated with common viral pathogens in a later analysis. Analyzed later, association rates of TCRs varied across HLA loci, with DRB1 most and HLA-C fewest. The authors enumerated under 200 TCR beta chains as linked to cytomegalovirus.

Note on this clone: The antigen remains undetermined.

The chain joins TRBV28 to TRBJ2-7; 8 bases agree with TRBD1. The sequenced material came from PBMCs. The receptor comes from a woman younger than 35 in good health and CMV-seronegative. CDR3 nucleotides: TGTGCCAGCAGTTTGGGGGACAGGAAAGGCGATGCGCAGTACTTC. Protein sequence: CASSLGDRKGDAQYF. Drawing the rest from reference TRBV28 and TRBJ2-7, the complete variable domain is DVKVTQSSRYLVKRTGEKVFLECVQDMDHENMFWYRQDPGLGLRLIYFSYDVKMKEKGDIPEGYSVSREKKERFSLILESASTNQTSMYLCASSLGDRKGDAQYFGPGTRLTVT.